The 27 T cell receptor beta chains given below trace back to one sample, sequenced in a study of CD8+ T cells in alopecia areata. Reverse transcribed after extraction, RNA yielded cDNA as the sequencing template. Profiling relied on immunoSEQ multiplex PCR, and the TCRdb table lists in-frame clones only, not all of them. The sample contains some 220,000 clones, about 50% of which appear only once. Treatment noted: oral pan-JAK inhibitor, 5-10 mg twice daily. This specimen consisted of CD4+ T cells sorted from blood, obtained at week 4, from a patient treated with tofacitinib. The receptor set was obtained from a human donor with alopecia areata.

In its sample, this clone was seen a few times. The rearrangement links TRBV7-8 to TRBJ2-6; the D is unclear. Germline CDR1 SGHVS, CDR2 FQNEAQ. The germline V and J ends were trimmed by 2 bases and 0 bases, with 14 bases remaining between them. The CDR3 spans 18 residues. DNA for the CDR3: TGTGCCAGCAGCTTACCCCCAGGACGGACCTCTGGGGCCAACGTCCTGACTTTC. This codes for CASSLPPGRTSGANVLTF.

This chain links TRBV30 with TRBJ2-3; 10 nucleotides match TRBD2. The CDR3 totals 14 residues. Germline V gene lookup returns CDR1 GTSNPN and CDR2 SVGIG (reference sequence). Trimming removed 1 base from V and 4 bases from J; junction bases left unmatched: 2. This chain's CDR3 is CAWSASGGSDTQYF. The CDR3 DNA reads as TGTGCCTGGAGTGCTAGCGGGGGATCAGATACGCAGTATTTT.

The rearrangement joins TRBV29-1 to TRBJ2-7; tentatively, D is TRBD1 or TRBD2 (5 bases each). The CDR3 is 12 amino acids. V shed 2 bases and J shed 6 bases, with 11 bases lying between them. In germline, CDR1 is SQVTM, CDR2 ANQGSEA. CDR3 amino acids: CSVEPGTAEQYF. CDR3 DNA sequence: TGCAGCGTTGAACCGGGGACCGCCGAGCAGTACTTC.

The CDR3 region has the DNA TGTGCCAGTAGTTGGCAGAACACCGGGGAGCTGTTTTTT. It translates to CASSWQNTGELFF. The chain combines TRBV19 with TRBJ2-2; D is uncertain. V shed 5 bases and J shed 1 base, with 5 bases lying between them. The CDR3 totals 13 residues. CDR1 is LNHDA and CDR2 is SQIVND in the germline V gene (reference sequence).

There are many counts of this clone. The chain links TRBV7-2 to TRBJ1-5, with D possibly matching TRBD1 (5 bases). Trimming cost V 4 bases and J 4 bases, with 8 bases left between them. This CDR3 region has 13 residues. CDR1 and CDR2 (germline): SGHTA, FQGNSA. The CDR3 region has the DNA TGTGCCAGCAGCTCTCGACAGAATCAGCCCCAGCATTTT. This gives the protein CASSSRQNQPQHF.

The rearrangement uses TRBV18 and TRBJ1-2, with TRBD1 as a possible D gene (5 bases). Trimming shortened V by 2 bases and J by 8 bases, and 12 bases separated the two germline ends. The CDR3 loop spans 13 amino acids. Germline CDR1 is KGHSH and CDR2 is LQKENI. CDR3 region: CASSPDSPGGYTF. CDR3 nucleotides: TGTGCCAGCTCACCAGATAGCCCAGGGGGCTACACCTTC.

The J gene is TRBJ1-5, the V gene TRBV5-6; 9 bases are a match to TRBD1. V trimming: 0 bases; J trimming: 4 bases; junction bases outside the gene matches: 14. The germline gives CDR1 SGHDT, CDR2 YYEEEE. This CDR3 has 19 amino acids. The CDR3 spells CASSLGGQGDDKGNQPQHF. CDR3 coding DNA: TGTGCCAGCAGCTTGGGGGGACAGGGAGACGATAAGGGGAATCAGCCCCAGCATTTT. The full variable domain, with the rest looked up from reference TRBV5-6 and TRBJ1-5, is DAGVTQSPTHLIKTRGQQVTLRCSPKSGHDTVSWYQQALGQGPQFIFQYYEEEERQRGNFPDRFSGHQFPNYSSELNVNALLLGDSALYLCASSLGGQGDDKGNQPQHFGDGTRLSIL.

The chain is built from TRBV23-1 and TRBJ1-1, with TRBD1 matching 8 bases. TRBV23-1 is sorted into the ORF group, with uncertain function. The CDR3 totals 13 residues. The J segment lost 4 bases and the V segment lost 6 bases, leaving 4 bases of the junction unmatched. CDR3 protein: CASRDRVGTEAFF. DNA for the CDR3: TGCGCCAGCAGGGACAGGGTAGGCACTGAAGCTTTCTTT.

The rearrangement links TRBV7-2 to TRBJ2-5, with D unclear. Looked up from germline, CDR1 is SGHTA and CDR2 is FQGNSA. This CDR3 comprises 13 residues. V was shortened by 0 bases and J by 2 bases, with 4 bases between the two germline ends. The CDR3 reads CASSLARQETQYF. As DNA, the CDR3 is TGTGCCAGCAGCTTAGCCAGGCAAGAGACCCAGTACTTC. Using reference TRBV7-2 and TRBJ2-5 for the parts outside the CDR3, the full variable domain is GAGVSQSPSNKVTEKGKDVELRCDPISGHTALYWYRQSLGQGLEFLIYFQGNSAPDKSGLPSDRFSAERTGGSVSTLTIQRTQQEDSAVYLCASSLARQETQYFGPGTRLLVL.

The chain couples TRBV6-6 to TRBJ2-3; 8 bases are shared with TRBD2. The V gene's germline CDR1 is MNHNY and CDR2 SVGAGI (reference sequence). Losses at the gene ends were 6 bases for V and 5 bases for J; bases not matched to a gene: 10. The CDR3 runs 15 residues. CDR3 loop: CASSSGAGVRDTQYF. CDR3 DNA sequence: TGTGCCAGCAGCTCAGGAGCGGGGGTGCGAGATACGCAGTATTTT.

This chain links TRBV30 with TRBJ1-1; a possible D gene is TRBD1 (6 bases). The germline CDR1 and CDR2 sequences are GTSNPN and SVGIG (reference sequence). V lost 4 bases, J lost 3 bases, and 21 bases lay in between. The CDR3 extends over 16 amino acids. CDR3 coding DNA: TGTGCCTGGACTATGAGAAGGGGGAGCGGAGACACTGAAGCTTTCTTT. Translated: CAWTMRRGSGDTEAFF. The variable domain in full, with the rest retrieved from reference TRBV30 and TRBJ1-1, is SQTIHQWPATLVQPVGSPLSLECTVEGTSNPNLYWYRQAAGRGLQLLFYSVGIGQISSEVPQNLSASRPQDRQFILSSKKLLLSDSGFYLCAWTMRRGSGDTEAFFGQGTRLTVV.

The J gene is TRBJ1-1, the V gene TRBV2, with D unresolved. The CDR3 totals 14 residues. The V and J ends lost 7 bases and 4 bases respectively, with 16 bases between them. Looked up from germline, CDR1 is SNHLY and CDR2 is FYNNEI. The CDR3 loop reads CASISPVLGTEAFF. In nucleotides, the CDR3 is TGTGCCAGCATTAGTCCGGTACTGGGCACTGAAGCTTTCTTT.

This clone was found once. The CDR3 sequence is CASSYWQDGGHEQYF. In DNA form, the CDR3 reads TGTGCCAGCAGTTACTGGCAGGATGGAGGCCACGAGCAGTACTTC. The chain joins TRBV6-5 to TRBJ2-7; TRBD2 is a possible D gene (5 bases). Trimming took off 1 base at V and 5 bases at J, with 15 bases between the two ends. This CDR3 spans 15 amino acids. The germline V gene has CDR1 MNHEY and CDR2 SVGAGI.

The V call is TRBV7-9, the J call TRBJ2-1; D is perhaps TRBD2 (6 bases). The CDR3 consists of 11 residues. Trimming removed 4 bases from V and 11 bases from J, with 9 bases in between. CDR1 and CDR2 from the germline V gene are SEHNR and FQNEAQ (reference sequence). The CDR3 region is CASSSGLQQFF. CDR3 nucleotides: TGTGCCAGCAGCTCGGGACTCCAGCAGTTCTTC.

The chain recombines TRBV20-1 with TRBJ2-3; D possibly corresponds to TRBD2 (5 bases). Germline assignment: CDR1 DFQATT and CDR2 SNEGSKA (reference sequence). The CDR3 is made up of 10 amino acids. V was shortened by 8 bases and J by 5 bases, with 8 bases between the two germline ends. CDR3 loop: CSPREDTQYF. CDR3 coding DNA: TGCAGTCCTCGGGAAGATACGCAGTATTTT.

This chain joins TRBV29-1 and TRBJ2-7; perhaps TRBD1 as D (5 bases). This CDR3 is built from 13 residues. The V gene lost 4 bases and the J gene lost 5 bases, with 15 bases spanning the gap. The germline gives CDR1 SQVTM, CDR2 ANQGSEA. CDR3 bases: TGCAGCGTTGCGACAGTTCTCGTTAACGAGCAGTACTTC. Translation: CSVATVLVNEQYF.

The chain uses TRBV2 and TRBJ2-7; 8 bases align to TRBD2. This CDR3 is 13 amino acids long. V shed 4 bases, J shed 2 bases, and the junction held 1 base outside the gene matches. Germline-derived CDR1 and CDR2 are SNHLY and FYNNEI. CDR3 amino acids: CASSGTSPYEQYF. CDR3 bases: TGTGCCAGCAGTGGGACTAGCCCCTACGAGCAGTACTTC.

This clone has more than one count but fewer than ten. The genes are TRBV4-3 and TRBJ1-2; TRBD1 is a possible D gene (5 bases). From germline, CDR1 is LGHNA and CDR2 YSLEER. The CDR3 totals 13 residues. Trimming shortened V by 1 base and J by 9 bases, and 12 bases separated the two germline ends. CDR3 in amino acids: CASSQAGGGSYTF. The CDR3 DNA follows: TGCGCCAGCAGCCAAGCCGGCGGGGGTAGCTACACCTTC.

This chain links TRBV2 with TRBJ1-5; D is possibly TRBD1 (6 bases). CDR1 is SNHLY and CDR2 is FYNNEI in the germline V gene. CDR3 length equals 13 residues. Trimming took off 8 bases at V and 4 bases at J, with 12 bases between the two ends. The CDR3 region has the DNA TGTGCCAGCGTATTACAGGGTAATCAGCCCCAGCATTTT. It specifies CASVLQGNQPQHF.

Written as DNA, the CDR3 is TGTGCCAGCACCGAAGGGCCGGGAAGCACAGATACGCAGTATTTT. Its translation: CASTEGPGSTDTQYF. This chain joins TRBV6-1 and TRBJ2-3; the D gene is possibly TRBD2 (5 bases). Deletions cut 7 bases from V and 0 bases from J, with 14 bases between. Germline assignment: CDR1 MNHNS and CDR2 SASEGT. The CDR3 runs to 15 residues.

This clone was observed a few times. This chain joins TRBV10-3 and TRBJ2-4; D is tentatively TRBD1 or TRBD2 (5 bases each). Per the germline V gene, CDR1 is ENHRY and CDR2 is SYGVKD. The CDR3 consists of 14 residues. Trimming took off 0 bases at V and 6 bases at J, with 9 bases between the two ends. The CDR3 loop is CAISESVGGNIQYF. The CDR3 nucleotides are TGTGCCATCAGTGAGTCGGTTGGGGGAAACATTCAGTACTTC.

This chain joins TRBV7-9 and TRBJ1-2; TRBD1 aligns across 12 bases. J lost 3 bases, V lost 5 bases, and 4 bases had no gene match. Germline V lookup: CDR1 SEHNR, CDR2 FQNEAQ (reference sequence). The CDR3 runs to 15 residues. The CDR3 sequence is CASSAGTGGHYGYTF. The CDR3 nucleotides are TGTGCCAGCAGCGCCGGGACAGGGGGCCACTATGGCTACACCTTC.

Only a few counts were recorded for this clone. V gene TRBV27 combines with J gene TRBJ2-1; 7 bases align to TRBD1. Germline values: CDR1 MNHEY, CDR2 SMNVEV (reference sequence). This CDR3 is built from 14 residues. Germline trimming cut 6 bases from V and 12 bases from J; bases unmatched to any gene: 14. DNA for the CDR3: TGTGCCAGCAGCCCCATTTTAGGTCGGGACAGGCAGTTCTTC. It translates to CASSPILGRDRQFF.

The chain joins TRBV11-2 to TRBJ1-1, with D tentatively TRBD1 (6 bases). Germline values: CDR1 SGHAT, CDR2 FQNNGV. The CDR3 has 15 residues. The V end lost 5 bases, the J end lost 5 bases, and 18 bases lay between the germline ends. The CDR3 sequence is CASSGRGGGYTEAFF. The CDR3 DNA reads as TGTGCCAGCAGCGGCAGGGGCGGCGGGTATACTGAAGCTTTCTTT.

The chain has TRBV4-3 and TRBJ2-3; D gene unclear. Germline CDR1 reads LGHNA; CDR2 reads YSLEER. V was clipped by 0 bases and J by 6 bases, with 19 bases between them. This CDR3 region has 17 residues. This CDR3 is CASSQDVSVVVRDTQYF. CDR3 DNA sequence: TGCGCCAGCAGCCAAGATGTTTCCGTTGTTGTGCGGGATACGCAGTATTTT.

This clone turned up a few times. V and J are TRBV19 and TRBJ2-1; 12 bases match TRBD2. The CDR3 extends over 14 amino acids. The germline gives CDR1 LNHDA, CDR2 SQIVND (reference sequence). The V segment lost 7 bases and the J segment 8 bases; nucleotides outside the gene matches: 6. The CDR3 loop is CASTGLAGGHEQFF. The CDR3 DNA reads TGTGCCAGTACCGGGCTAGCGGGGGGGCATGAGCAGTTCTTC.

The rearrangement uses TRBV2 and TRBJ2-3; maybe TRBD2 (5 bases). The CDR3 has 16 residues. The V end lost 2 bases, the J end lost 5 bases, and 17 bases lay between the germline ends. From germline, CDR1 is SNHLY and CDR2 FYNNEI. For the CDR3, the DNA is TGTGCCAGCAGTGAAAAGGAGCTCCGGGGTGTAGATACGCAGTATTTT. Amino acid sequence: CASSEKELRGVDTQYF.